These 12 T cell receptor beta chains originate from one sample sequenced in a study of cytomegalovirus exposure and HLA in healthy donors. A multiplex PCR was run with 60 Vbeta primers and 13 Jbeta primers. The assay was immunoSEQ multiplex PCR, and TCRdb's table has in-frame clones only and misses some. The sample has around 170,000 clones; about 80% are singletons. Sequencing input: PBMCs. These receptors were obtained from a woman between 50 and 59 years old in good health and CMV-seropositive.

V usage is TRBV7-9 and J usage is TRBJ2-5, with a tentative D call TRBD1 (7 bases). CDR1 and CDR2 from the germline V gene are SEHNR and FQNEAQ (reference sequence). Trimming cost V 5 bases and J 2 bases, with 15 bases left between them. The CDR3 runs 15 residues. CDR3 in amino acids: CASSPRGQIQETQYF. Here the CDR3 DNA reads TGTGCCAGCAGCCCGCGGGGACAGATACAAGAGACCCAGTACTTC.

This clone has only one observation. The rearrangement joins TRBV7-2 to TRBJ1-1; D possibly corresponds to TRBD1 (6 bases). The CDR3 is made up of 15 amino acids. Trimming cost V 3 bases and J 4 bases, with 15 bases left between them. Germline values: CDR1 SGHTA, CDR2 FQGNSA. The CDR3 reads CASSLTGGSGTEAFF. In DNA form, the CDR3 reads TGTGCCAGCAGCTTGACGGGGGGCTCGGGCACTGAAGCTTTCTTT.

In this sample, this clone turned up once. V is TRBV5-4 and J is TRBJ2-2; no clear D. Trimming removed 3 bases at V and 0 bases at J, with 9 bases between. This CDR3 comprises 15 residues. CDR1 is SGHNT and CDR2 is YYREEE in the germline V gene (reference sequence). The DNA of the CDR3 is TGTGCCAGCAGCTCTGAGATCGCGAACACCGGGGAGCTGTTTTTT. It encodes CASSSEIANTGELFF.

The chain employs TRBV11-2 and TRBJ2-6, with TRBD2 identical over 9 bases. The junction had 9 bases not matched to a gene; V was cut back by 4 bases and J by 2 bases. There are 18 residues in the CDR3. Germline loops: CDR1 SGHAT, CDR2 FQNNGV. CDR3 coding DNA: TGTGCCAGCAGCTCTTTAGCGGGGGTCAATGCTGGGGCCAACGTCCTGACTTTC. Protein sequence: CASSSLAGVNAGANVLTF. Full variable domain (rest looked up from reference TRBV11-2 and TRBJ2-6): EAGVAQSPRYKIIEKRQSVAFWCNPISGHATLYWYQQILGQGPKLLIQFQNNGVVDDSQLPKDRFSAERLKGVDSTLKIQPAKLEDSAVYLCASSSLAGVNAGANVLTFGAGSRLTVL.

This clone was seen only a few times. V and J are TRBV5-1 and TRBJ1-5; TRBD1 agrees at 7 bases. V gave up 4 bases and J gave up 1 base; unmatched junction bases: 8. Germline values: CDR1 SGHRS, CDR2 YFSETQ. The CDR3 spans 16 residues. The CDR3 nucleotides are TGCGCCAGCAGCCCGGGGGACAGTTTAAGCAATCAGCCCCAGCATTTT. Amino acids: CASSPGDSLSNQPQHF.

This clone was counted between two and nine times. The chain employs TRBV5-1 and TRBJ2-2, with 9 bases fitting TRBD1. CDR3 size: 15 residues. CDR1 and CDR2 from the germline V gene are SGHRS and YFSETQ. V shed 4 bases and J 4 bases; nucleotides not matched to a gene: 5. The CDR3 DNA reads TGCGCCAGCAGCCTGGGACAGGGAAGCACCGGGGAGCTGTTTTTT. This translates into CASSLGQGSTGELFF.

The DNA for the CDR3 is TGTGCCAGCAGTTTACTCGGGGTCGGGGACAGCGCCAGTGGCTACACCTTC. Protein sequence: CASSLLGVGDSASGYTF. V and J are TRBV28 and TRBJ1-2; 7 bases agree with TRBD1. CDR3 size: 17 residues. Germline values: CDR1 MDHEN, CDR2 SYDVKM. Trimming took 2 bases from V and 7 from J; bases not matched to a gene: 16.

The CDR3 bases are TGCAGCGTTTTAGTCGCAGGGAGGTCCTACGAGCAGTACTTC. This encodes CSVLVAGRSYEQYF. The chain has TRBV29-1 and TRBJ2-7, with D possibly being TRBD2 (6 bases). V was trimmed by 5 bases and J by 1 base, leaving 15 bases between them. The CDR3 runs to 14 residues. Germline-derived CDR1 and CDR2 are SQVTM and ANQGSEA.

The sample holds a few counts of this clone. The chain employs TRBV6-5 and TRBJ2-2; D may be TRBD2 (7 bases). Trimming took 6 bases from V and 6 from J, leaving 17 bases between them. The CDR3 sequence is 15 residues long. Germline-derived CDR1 and CDR2 are MNHEY and SVGAGI. This CDR3 reads CASRGRGATSGELFF. Written as DNA, the CDR3 is TGTGCCAGCAGGGGCCGGGGGGCGACCTCCGGGGAGCTGTTTTTT.

The chain couples TRBV6-1 to TRBJ1-5, with D tentatively TRBD1 (6 bases). This CDR3 region has 14 residues. V lost 6 bases, J lost 6 bases, and 15 bases lay in between. The germline CDR1 and CDR2 sequences are MNHNS and SASEGT. The CDR3 sequence: CASRFAGASQPQHF. Here the CDR3 DNA reads TGTGCCAGCAGATTCGCGGGGGCCAGTCAGCCCCAGCATTTT.

The V call is TRBV6-4, the J call TRBJ2-6; D is uncertain. Germline V gene lookup returns CDR1 MRHNA and CDR2 SNTAGT. This CDR3 comprises 15 residues. V lost 5 bases to trimming and J lost 0 bases, with 8 bases between them. The CDR3 region is CASSYSYSGANVLTF. Written as DNA, the CDR3 is TGTGCCAGCAGTTACAGTTACTCTGGGGCCAACGTCCTGACTTTC.

The chain joins TRBV7-3 to TRBJ2-2; 7 positions agree with TRBD1. V lost 4 bases and J lost 6; bases outside the gene matches: 8. There are 15 residues in the CDR3. CDR1 SGHTA and CDR2 FQGTGA come from the germline V gene. CDR3 bases: TGTGCCAGCAGCTACGTAACAGGGGCGGCCGGGGAGCTGTTTTTT. Translating it yields CASSYVTGAAGELFF.